Each of the 31 T cell receptor beta chains below was sequenced from the same sample in a study of CDR3 diversity in severe acne. TCRdb independently ran MiXCR on the PCR reads; one entry per CDR3 protein. The sample lists about 90,000 distinct CDR3 sequences, about 50% occurring once. Sequenced input: blood. The receptor set was obtained from a male donor in good health, serving as a control.

This clonotype was found many times. The CDR3 DNA is TGTGCCAGCAGTGACGGACAGAGGGGGTACTACGAGCAGTACTTC. Protein sequence: CASSDGQRGYYEQYF. This chain links TRBV7-9 with TRBJ2-7; a possible D gene is TRBD1 (6 bases). V lost 6 bases and J lost 3, with 18 bases in between. Per the germline V gene, CDR1 is SEHNR and CDR2 is FQNEAQ (reference sequence). The CDR3 consists of 15 residues. The full variable domain, its missing parts supplied by reference TRBV7-9 and TRBJ2-7, is DTGVSQNPRHKITKRGQNVTFRCDPISEHNRLYWYRQTLGQGPEFLTYFQNEAQLEKSRLLSDRFSAERPKGSFSTLEIQRTEQGDSAMYLCASSDGQRGYYEQYFGPGTRLTVT.

This clonotype has a count of ten or more. This sequence joins TRBV6-1 and TRBJ1-3, with D possibly matching TRBD1 (5 bases). This CDR3 contains 15 residues. Trimming removed 4 bases at V and 2 bases at J, with 12 bases between. Looked up from germline, CDR1 is MNHNS and CDR2 is SASEGT. The CDR3 is CASSVGTTTGNTIYF. The DNA of the CDR3 is TGTGCCAGCAGTGTCGGGACGACCACTGGAAACACCATATATTTT.

V usage is TRBV7-9 and J usage is TRBJ2-5; 8 bases match TRBD2. The CDR3 extends over 14 amino acids. From germline, CDR1 is SEHNR and CDR2 FQNEAQ (reference sequence). V gave up 6 bases and J gave up 2 bases; unmatched junction bases: 5. The CDR3 DNA sequence: TGTGCCAGCAGTGTCCTAGCGGGTCAAGAGACCCAGTACTTC. Translating it yields CASSVLAGQETQYF.

This sequence joins TRBV2 and TRBJ2-3, with TRBD2 identical over 8 bases. V was clipped by 4 bases and J by 6 bases; unmatched bases: 6. The CDR3 sequence is 14 residues long. The germline CDR1 and CDR2 sequences are SNHLY and FYNNEI. In DNA, the CDR3 is TGTGCCAGCAGTGGGGCGGGGGGCGCGGATACGCAGTATTTT. Translated, it gives CASSGAGGADTQYF.

The rearrangement uses TRBV5-1 and TRBJ1-1, with TRBD1 matching 7 bases. The germline V gene has CDR1 SGHRS and CDR2 YFSETQ. CDR3 size: 16 residues. Losses at the gene ends were 4 bases for V and 3 bases for J; bases not matched to a gene: 12. The CDR3, as DNA: TGCGCCAGCAGCAGAAATCCAGGGGGTTACGACACTGAAGCTTTCTTT. This sequence encodes CASSRNPGGYDTEAFF. Full variable domain (missing parts from reference TRBV5-1 and TRBJ1-1): KAGVTQTPRYLIKTRGQQVTLSCSPISGHRSVSWYQQTPGQGLQFLFEYFSETQRNKGNFPGRFSGRQFSNSRSEMNVSTLELGDSALYLCASSRNPGGYDTEAFFGQGTRLTVV.

Details on this clonotype: This may come from a read error, since a much larger clone is one base off. Here the CDR3 DNA reads TGTGCCAGCAGCCAGGACTATTTCAATGAGCAGTTCTTC. It yields the protein CASSQDYFNEQFF. The chain links TRBV3-1 to TRBJ2-1, with D perhaps TRBD2 (6 bases). Trimming took off 3 bases at V and 6 bases at J, with 9 bases between the two ends. The length of the CDR3 is 13 residues. Germline values: CDR1 LGHDT, CDR2 YNNKEL (reference sequence).

This clonotype was picked up a small number of times. At one end the junction does not follow the germline gene, possibly because of a read error. The chain links TRBV13 to TRBJ1-3; D not resolved. Germline CDR1 reads PRHDT; CDR2 reads FYEKMQ (reference sequence). The CDR3 loop spans 16 amino acids. The DNA of the CDR3 is TGCGCCAGCAGCCAGCTTTCGCCGATCTCTGGAAACACCATATATTTT. Its translation: CASSQLSPISGNTIYF.

Ten or more counts support this clonotype. The rearrangement joins TRBV10-3 to TRBJ1-1; D not certain. Germline CDR1 and CDR2: ENHRY and SYGVKD. V was trimmed by 6 bases and J by 0 bases, leaving 5 bases between them. This CDR3 is 12 amino acids long. CDR3 DNA sequence: TGTGCCATCAGGACTGTGAACACTGAAGCTTTCTTT. Residues: CAIRTVNTEAFF.

Many counts were recorded for this clonotype. The chain carries TRBV9 and TRBJ2-2; possible D gene TRBD2, 5 bases. This CDR3 is 15 amino acids long. V lost 4 bases, J lost 2 bases, and 12 bases lay in between. Germline lookup yields CDR1 SGDLS and CDR2 YYNGEE. CDR3 bases: TGTGCCAGCAGCCCCGGGGTAGTAAACACCGGGGAGCTGTTTTTT. Protein product: CASSPGVVNTGELFF. Based on the CDR3 plus reference TRBV9 and TRBJ2-2, the full variable domain is DSGVTQTPKHLITATGQRVTLRCSPRSGDLSVYWYQQSLDQGLQFLIQYYNGEERAKGNILERFSAQQFPDLHSELNLSSLELGDSALYFCASSPGVVNTGELFFGEGSRLTVL.

This clonotype was seen ten or more times. The chain joins TRBV6-1 to TRBJ1-4; D not resolved. The germline V gene has CDR1 MNHNS and CDR2 SASEGT. The V and J ends lost 4 bases and 12 bases respectively, with 18 bases between them. The CDR3 is 14 residues long. The CDR3 reads CASSAQPGPEELFF. The DNA of the CDR3 is TGTGCCAGCAGTGCACAGCCAGGACCTGAGGAACTGTTTTTT.

This clonotype was recorded many times. The chain is built from TRBV7-9 and TRBJ2-7; TRBD1 matches 7 bases. This CDR3 is 16 amino acids long. Germline CDR1 SEHNR, CDR2 FQNEAQ (reference sequence). V was pared by 4 bases and J by 0 bases, with 9 bases of the junction left unmatched. CDR3 residues: CASSSDRASNSYEQYF. CDR3 DNA sequence: TGTGCCAGCAGCTCCGACAGGGCAAGTAACTCCTACGAGCAGTACTTC.

The sample holds a few counts of this clonotype. The chain recombines TRBV13 with TRBJ1-1, with D possibly matching TRBD1 (5 bases). Trimming cost V 6 bases and J 0 bases, with 11 bases left between them. From germline, CDR1 is PRHDT and CDR2 FYEKMQ (reference sequence). The CDR3 is 14 residues long. CDR3 sequence reads: CASSRQTLNTEAFF. CDR3 in DNA: TGTGCCAGCAGTAGACAGACGCTGAACACTGAAGCTTTCTTT.

V and J are TRBV6-6 and TRBJ2-2; D not certain. CDR3 length equals 13 residues. V was clipped by 8 bases and J by 2 bases, with 9 bases between them. The germline gives CDR1 MNHNY, CDR2 SVGAGI (reference sequence). The CDR3 DNA reads as TGTGCCAGCGAGCCCCATAACACCGGGGAGCTGTTTTTT. It specifies CASEPHNTGELFF.

Ten or more counts support this clonotype. The CDR3 DNA reads as TGCGCCAGCAGACCGATGACAGGGGTGCTTGAAAAACTGTTTTTT. Its translation: CASRPMTGVLEKLFF. The chain uses TRBV5-1 and TRBJ1-4, with 8 bases that match TRBD1. Per the germline V gene, CDR1 is SGHRS and CDR2 is YFSETQ. CDR3 length: 15 residues. Trimming cost V 5 bases and J 7 bases; bases outside gene matches: 10. Based on the CDR3 plus reference TRBV5-1 and TRBJ1-4, the full variable domain is KAGVTQTPRYLIKTRGQQVTLSCSPISGHRSVSWYQQTPGQGLQFLFEYFSETQRNKGNFPGRFSGRQFSNSRSEMNVSTLELGDSALYLCASRPMTGVLEKLFFGSGTQLSVL.

The chain couples TRBV7-2 to TRBJ1-1; maybe TRBD1 (6 bases). Germline values: CDR1 SGHTA, CDR2 FQGNSA. Deletions cut 1 base from V and 6 bases from J, with 15 bases between. The CDR3 runs 15 residues. The CDR3 is CASSLEGGRWAEAFF. DNA for the CDR3: TGTGCCAGCAGCTTAGAAGGGGGGCGTTGGGCTGAAGCTTTCTTT.

The genes are TRBV7-2 and TRBJ2-7, with 7 bases lining up with TRBD2. The V segment lost 5 bases and the J segment 0 bases; nucleotides outside the gene matches: 7. CDR3 length: 15 residues. Per germline, CDR1 SGHTA and CDR2 FQGNSA. The CDR3 sequence is CASSRSGLDSYEQYF. Written as DNA, the CDR3 is TGTGCCAGCAGCCGGAGCGGACTAGACTCCTACGAGCAGTACTTC.

This clonotype turned up a few times. V and J are TRBV7-6 and TRBJ2-7, with D perhaps matching TRBD2 (6 bases). The CDR3 extends over 13 amino acids. From germline, CDR1 is SGHVS and CDR2 FNYEAQ. V lost 5 bases, J lost 4 bases, and 12 bases lay in between. CDR3 residues: CASSPHRGYEQYF. Here the CDR3 DNA reads TGTGCCAGCAGCCCCCATCGGGGGTACGAGCAGTACTTC.

This clonotype showed up many times. The chain couples TRBV7-6 to TRBJ2-1, with D unclear. Trimming cost V 6 bases and J 5 bases, with 14 bases left between them. Germline-derived CDR1 and CDR2 are SGHVS and FNYEAQ. This CDR3 comprises 14 residues. The CDR3, as DNA: TGTGCCAGCAGTTTCGCAGCTACCCACAATGAGCAGTTCTTC. Translating it yields CASSFAATHNEQFF.

This clonotype was picked up one time. CDR3 DNA sequence: TGTGCCAGCAGCCTGGAGGGGGGACCAGGGATCTCCGGAAACACCATATATTTT. Translated: CASSLEGGPGISGNTIYF. This chain connects TRBV9 to TRBJ1-3; a possible D gene is TRBD1 (6 bases). This CDR3 is built from 18 residues. Between the trimmed V and J ends, which lost 4 bases and 4 bases, there was a span of 24 bases. Germline V CDR1 and CDR2: SGDLS, YYNGEE.

A remark on this clonotype: The conserved closing phenylalanine or tryptophan is absent in this CDR3, likely reflecting a read error. No DNA is shown, since the ends of the CDR3 on it are uncertain; the CDR3 is the one TCRdb lists. The rearrangement joins TRBV7-9 to TRBJ2-4; the table gives TRBD1 as D, unverified against the DNA. The CDR3 contains 18 residues when both ends are counted. CDR1 and CDR2 from the germline V gene are SEHNR and FQNEAQ (reference sequence). CDR3 region: CASSFSLRDEDTEAFFGQ.

With respect to this clonotype: Compared with germline, one end of the junction differs, possibly owing to a read error. The chain couples TRBV15 to TRBJ1-2; TRBD1 matches at 11 bases. CDR1 is LNHNV and CDR2 is YYDKDF in the germline V gene (reference sequence). The CDR3 has 13 residues. The CDR3 DNA reads as TGTGCCACCAGCGGACAGGGGGCCGGTGGCTACGCCTTC. Translation: CATSGQGAGGYAF. The variable domain in full, with the rest retrieved from reference TRBV15 and TRBJ1-2, is DAMVIQNPRYQVTQFGKPVTLSCSQTLNHNVMYWYQQKSSQAPKLLFHYYDKDFNNEADTPDNFQSRRPNTSFCFLDIRSPGLGDTAMYLCATSGQGAGGYAFGSGTRLTVV.

In regard to this clonotype: The DNA is left out, because the CDR3 cannot be placed on it with certainty; the CDR3 is given as TCRdb lists it. This chain joins TRBV7-7 and TRBJ2-3; the DNA was not used to check the table's D call, TRBD2. Germline values: CDR1 SSHAT, CDR2 FNYEAQ (reference sequence). The CDR3 comprises 22 residues, both ends counted. The CDR3 sequence is CASSIYLCSVTSGGISTDTQYF.

This clonotype was seen only once. A far larger clone differs by one base, so this is likely a read error. This chain joins TRBV7-3 and TRBJ2-1; 8 nucleotides match TRBD2. The CDR3 is 15 residues long. The V gene's germline CDR1 is SGHTA and CDR2 FQGTGA. Written as DNA, the CDR3 is TGTGCCAACAGCTTAAGGACTAGCTGGCTCGATGAGCAGTTCTTC. Translating it yields CANSLRTSWLDEQFF.

V and J are TRBV15 and TRBJ2-7; D not resolved. This CDR3 is built from 13 residues. Trimming shortened V by 3 bases and J by 7 bases, and 13 bases separated the two germline ends. Germline loops: CDR1 LNHNV, CDR2 YYDKDF (reference sequence). The CDR3 nucleotides read TGTGCCACCAGCAGGTCTTGGGAAGAAGAGCAGTACTTC. It specifies CATSRSWEEEQYF.

With regard to this clonotype: A much larger clone lies one base from this, so it may be a read error. The chain uses TRBV5-1 and TRBJ1-4, with unresolved D. The germline gives CDR1 SGHRS, CDR2 YFSETQ. CDR3 size: 14 residues. Trimming pared 4 bases from V and 6 bases from J, leaving 13 bases between. In nucleotides, the CDR3 is TGCGCCAGCAGCCCTGGGGAGACTGATGAAAAACTGTTTTTT. This sequence encodes CASSPGETDEKLFF.

Notes on this clonotype: This may be a read error, as it is one base from a much larger clone. CDR3 in amino acids: CAASDPGQGATEAFF. In DNA form, the CDR3 reads TGTGCCGCCAGTGACCCGGGACAGGGGGCGACTGAAGCTTTCTTT. The chain uses TRBV24-1 and TRBJ1-1, with 12 bases fitting TRBD1. CDR1 is KGHDR and CDR2 is SFDVKD in the germline V gene. The CDR3 extends over 15 amino acids.

This clonotype is medium-sized by share. This chain joins TRBV2 and TRBJ1-2; D gene uncertain. V dropped 2 bases and J dropped 8 bases, with 15 bases sitting between them. Germline CDR1 and CDR2: SNHLY and FYNNEI. The CDR3 totals 14 residues. CDR3 amino acids: CASSESERVLGYTF. The CDR3 DNA follows: TGTGCCAGCAGTGAATCGGAAAGGGTCTTGGGCTACACCTTC.

This clonotype was counted many times. J is TRBJ1-1 and V is TRBV10-3; D perhaps matches TRBD1 (6 bases). Germline V gene lookup returns CDR1 ENHRY and CDR2 SYGVKD. V was pared by 3 bases and J by 4 bases, with 9 bases between. The CDR3 is 13 residues long. In DNA form, the CDR3 reads TGTGCCATCAGTGAACAGGGAAGCACTGAAGCTTTCTTT. Protein: CAISEQGSTEAFF.

This chain joins TRBV4-2 and TRBJ2-7, with 11 nucleotides matching TRBD2. Germline trimming cut 0 bases from V and 3 bases from J; bases unmatched to any gene: 1. Germline loops: CDR1 LGHNA, CDR2 YNFKEQ. The CDR3 runs to 15 residues. CDR3 sequence: CASSQDTSGSYEQYF. The CDR3 region has the DNA TGTGCCAGCAGCCAAGATACTAGCGGGAGCTACGAGCAGTACTTC.

On this clonotype: A read error may produce the germline difference seen at one junction end. The rearrangement joins TRBV29-1 to TRBJ2-7, with 8 bases lining up with TRBD2. Germline V gives CDR1 SQVTM, CDR2 ANQGSEA. The CDR3 runs 14 residues. The CDR3: CSVVSGSASYKQCF. The CDR3 bases are TGCAGCGTTGTAAGCGGGAGTGCCTCCTACAAGCAGTGCTTC.

V usage is TRBV2 and J usage is TRBJ2-3, with TRBD2 identical over 11 bases. Germline V gene data show CDR1 as SNHLY and CDR2 as FYNNEI. With 1 base clipped from V and 2 bases from J, the junction kept 5 bases outside the gene matches. The CDR3 runs 17 residues. CDR3: CASSEVGTSGPTDTQYF. CDR3 nucleotides: TGTGCCAGCAGTGAAGTTGGGACTAGCGGACCCACAGATACGCAGTATTTT.